This passage covers 5 T cell receptor beta chains from one sample sequenced in a study of T cell responses to AZD1222 COVID-19 vaccine. Method: immunoSEQ multiplex PCR; TCRdb's copy keeps in-frame clones and lacks some. The table has around 99,000 clones, over 85% seen once. This sample comprised peripheral blood, obtained on day 0 of AZD1222 vaccination. These receptors were taken from an adult in good health.

This clone was counted only a few times. V usage is TRBV6-2 or TRBV6-3 and J usage is TRBJ2-7, with a tentative D call TRBD2 (5 bases). The V end was cut by 6 bases, the J end by 4 bases, with 16 bases between. Per the germline V gene, CDR1 is MNHEY and CDR2 is SVGEGT. This CDR3 has 14 residues. The CDR3 DNA follows: TGTGCCAGCAGCCCCGGGGTAGCCGGGTACGAGCAGTACTTC. As protein: CASSPGVAGYEQYF.

The rearrangement uses TRBV24-1 and TRBJ2-1; possibly TRBD1 for D (5 bases). Trimming left V 3 bases short and J 3 bases short, with 5 bases between. The length of the CDR3 is 13 residues. Germline CDR1 KGHDR, CDR2 SFDVKD. The CDR3 spells CATSDDSYNEQFF. The CDR3 DNA follows: TGTGCCACCAGTGATGACAGCTACAATGAGCAGTTCTTC.

The chain employs TRBV5-6 and TRBJ1-2; 9 nucleotides agree with TRBD1. This CDR3 comprises 15 residues. V was clipped by 4 bases and J by 5 bases; unmatched bases: 9. Germline CDR1 SGHDT, CDR2 YYEEEE. The CDR3 spells CASSNWDREAYGYTF. The CDR3 region has the DNA TGTGCCAGCAGCAATTGGGACAGGGAGGCATATGGCTACACCTTC.

The rearrangement links TRBV11-1 to TRBJ1-5; D call uncertain. This CDR3 has 13 amino acids. V lost 3 bases and J lost 7, with 10 bases in between. CDR1 and CDR2 from the germline V gene are SGHAT and FQDESV (reference sequence). DNA of the CDR3: TGTGCCAGCAGCTTCGGGGAAGGCCAGCCCCAGCATTTT. This translates into CASSFGEGQPQHF.

This chain uses TRBV18 with TRBJ1-3; tentative D call: TRBD1 (5 bases). Deletions cut 5 bases from V and 0 bases from J, with 14 bases between. The germline CDR1 and CDR2 sequences are KGHSH and LQKENI. The CDR3 totals 16 residues. CDR3 sequence (DNA): TGTGCCAGCTCAACTATTGGGACCGTCTCTGGAAACACCATATATTTT. Its protein is CASSTIGTVSGNTIYF.